The clone carrying this TCR beta chain was observed many times. These data come from a study of regulatory T cells in long-lasting Graves disease. The TCR beta library used iRepertoire HTBI primers with Arm-PCR amplification of CDR3. TCRdb recomputed calls from the multiplex PCR reads with MiXCR, one row per CDR3 protein. The sample lists a few hundred thousand distinct CDR3 sequences; about a quarter were seen once. V lost 1 base, J lost 5 bases, and 11 bases lay in between. The V gene's germline CDR1 is SQVTM and CDR2 ANQGSEA. CDR3 length equals 14 residues. Indicated time point: persistent/refractory GD, antithyroid drugs over 5 years with positive TRAb. Generation of the TCR library employed RNA extracted from PBMCs. An endocrinology department in Xi'an, China, supplied the patients.

Source: peripheral blood mononuclear cells (PBMCs), taken when the disease was refractory, from a patient treated with antithyroid drugs. This sequence originates from a female donor with Graves disease. The V gene is TRBV29-1, the J gene TRBJ1-4; maybe TRBD1 (5 bases). The CDR3: CSVEGAGRNEKLFF. DNA for the CDR3: TGCAGCGTTGAAGGGGCAGGGAGAAATGAAAAACTGTTTTTT.